This T cell receptor (beta chain) was found in a study of cytomegalovirus exposure and HLA in healthy donors. Findings and limits, study-wide: The authors reported that TCR beta sequences could predict HLA-A and HLA-B alleles. These predictions were accurate for most subjects in the first cohort. Presence/absence analyses took donor sequencing depth as roughly uniform.

The CDR3 has 11 amino acids. Germline CDR1 ENHRY, CDR2 SYGVKD. Trimming removed 6 bases from V and 7 bases from J; junction bases left unmatched: 2. Concerning this clone: No antigen is known for it.

A multiplex PCR was run with 60 Vbeta primers and 13 Jbeta primers. Method: immunoSEQ multiplex PCR; TCRdb's copy keeps in-frame clones and lacks some. This sample contains approximately 100,000 clones. The sequence derives from a man between 45 and 60 years old in good health and CMV-seronegative. The specimen sequenced was PBMCs. This rearrangement joins TRBV10-3 to TRBJ1-1, with 7 bases fitting TRBD1. The CDR3 DNA reads as TGTGCCATCAGGGGACAGTATGAAGCTTTCTTT. This sequence encodes CAIRGQYEAFF.